The next 30 T cell receptor beta chains were all read from a single sample in a study of OX40 agonist ivuxolimab in advanced cancers. Profiling relied on immunoSEQ multiplex PCR, and the TCRdb table lists in-frame clones only, not all of them. Here the sample spans tens of thousands of clones, roughly 90% being singletons. Material: CD4+ or CD8+ T cells sorted from blood, obtained in a trial of the OX40 agonist ivuxolimab. These receptors were taken from an adult with an advanced solid tumor such as melanoma, head and neck, liver or kidney cancer.

The table lists this clone with a count of one. The chain combines TRBV21-1 with TRBJ2-2. TRBV21-1 represents a pseudogene. This CDR3 contains 14 residues. The CDR3 region is CAPHTGRRSGELFF. CDR3 sequence (DNA): TGTGCCCCGCACACGGGGCGACGGTCCGGGGAGCTGTTTTTT.

The chain's CDR3 is CASSEQGWNYGYTF. The CDR3 DNA is TGTGCCAGCAGTGAACAGGGATGGAACTATGGCTACACCTTC. The chain has TRBV25-1 and TRBJ1-2; maybe TRBD1 (5 bases). V gave up 2 bases and J gave up 2 bases, with 9 bases separating them. This CDR3 has 14 residues. From germline, CDR1 is MGHDK and CDR2 SYGVNS.

This clone was seen only a few times. The genes are TRBV10-3 and TRBJ2-5; 7 bases are shared with TRBD1. With 2 bases clipped from V and 2 bases from J, the junction kept 2 bases outside the gene matches. In germline, CDR1 is ENHRY, CDR2 SYGVKD. The CDR3 consists of 14 residues. CDR3 amino acids: CAISEGTAQETQYF. The DNA for the CDR3 is TGTGCCATCAGTGAGGGGACAGCTCAAGAGACCCAGTACTTC.

This clone occurred a few times. This chain joins TRBV28 and TRBJ2-1; 16 bases fit TRBD2. V shed 4 bases, J shed 14 bases, and the junction held 5 bases outside the gene matches. This CDR3 is built from 14 residues. In germline, CDR1 is MDHEN, CDR2 SYDVKM. The CDR3: CASSWGLAGGQEFF. CDR3 DNA sequence: TGTGCCAGCAGTTGGGGACTAGCGGGGGGGCAGGAGTTCTTC.

V is TRBV5-8 and J is TRBJ2-3, with D unclear. In germline, CDR1 is SGHTS, CDR2 YDEGEE. The CDR3 has 13 residues. The V and J ends lost 1 base and 2 bases respectively, with 5 bases between them. The CDR3 DNA follows: TGTGCCAGCAGCTTGTTGGCCACAGATACGCAGTATTTT. Its translation is CASSLLATDTQYF.

The rearrangement links TRBV19 to TRBJ1-1, with D perhaps TRBD1 (5 bases). This CDR3 region has 14 residues. Per the germline V gene, CDR1 is LNHDA and CDR2 is SQIVND (reference sequence). V lost 6 bases to trimming and J lost 2 bases, with 13 bases between them. The CDR3 coding sequence is TGTGCCAGTAGGCCGGGACGTAAAAACACTGAAGCTTTCTTT. The encoded protein is CASRPGRKNTEAFF.

This rearrangement joins TRBV9 to TRBJ1-3, with D perhaps TRBD1 (6 bases). Per germline, CDR1 SGDLS and CDR2 YYNGEE. V lost 4 bases and J lost 0, with 8 bases in between. The CDR3 loop spans 14 amino acids. In DNA form, the CDR3 reads TGTGCCAGCAGCCCACAGGGCTCTGGAAACACCATATATTTT. This sequence encodes CASSPQGSGNTIYF.

The rearrangement joins TRBV9 to TRBJ1-3; 9 bases are shared with TRBD1. With V trimmed by 0 bases and J by 3 bases, 4 bases remained unmatched. The germline V gene encodes CDR1 SGDLS and CDR2 YYNGEE. The CDR3 runs 16 residues. The CDR3: CASSVVDRGGGNTIYF. The CDR3 nucleotides are TGTGCCAGCAGCGTAGTGGACAGGGGCGGTGGAAACACCATATATTTT. The full variable domain, its missing parts supplied by reference TRBV9 and TRBJ1-3, is DSGVTQTPKHLITATGQRVTLRCSPRSGDLSVYWYQQSLDQGLQFLIQYYNGEERAKGNILERFSAQQFPDLHSELNLSSLELGDSALYFCASSVVDRGGGNTIYFGEGSWLTVV.

The rearrangement links TRBV28 to TRBJ1-4; no reliable D call. The CDR3 contains 12 residues. Trimming left V 6 bases short and J 10 bases short, with 12 bases between. Per germline, CDR1 MDHEN and CDR2 SYDVKM. The CDR3 region is CASSIPPGKLFF. In nucleotides, the CDR3 is TGTGCCAGCAGCATCCCACCGGGAAAACTGTTTTTT. Full variable domain (rest looked up from reference TRBV28 and TRBJ1-4): DVKVTQSSRYLVKRTGEKVFLECVQDMDHENMFWYRQDPGLGLRLIYFSYDVKMKEKGDIPEGYSVSREKKERFSLILESASTNQTSMYLCASSIPPGKLFFGSGTQLSVL.

CDR3 protein: CSVGTDNEKLFF. The CDR3 bases are TGCAGCGTCGGGACGGATAATGAAAAACTGTTTTTT. This chain connects TRBV29-1 to TRBJ1-4; D perhaps matches TRBD1 (5 bases). Germline assignment: CDR1 SQVTM and CDR2 ANQGSEA. V was trimmed by 6 bases and J by 4 bases, leaving 9 bases between them. The CDR3 contains 12 residues.

This chain uses TRBV5-4 with TRBJ2-5; possible D gene TRBD2, 7 bases. The germline V gene has CDR1 SGHNT and CDR2 YYREEE (reference sequence). CDR3 size: 15 residues. V lost 3 bases and J lost 5, with 17 bases in between. The DNA of the CDR3 is TGTGCCAGCAGCTCCTACCCGGGGGGCGGGGAGACCCAGTACTTC. This translates into CASSSYPGGGETQYF.

The rearrangement joins TRBV6-6 to TRBJ2-3; 9 bases are shared with TRBD1. The V segment lost 6 bases and the J segment 1 base; nucleotides outside the gene matches: 5. Germline CDR1 is MNHNY and CDR2 is SVGAGI (reference sequence). The CDR3 consists of 15 residues. The CDR3 is CASRPQGAGTDTQYF. DNA for the CDR3: TGTGCCAGCAGGCCACAGGGGGCTGGCACAGATACGCAGTATTTT.

CDR3: CASSVAIGEETQYF. The CDR3 bases are TGTGCCAGCAGCGTAGCTATCGGGGAGGAGACCCAGTACTTC. This chain uses TRBV9 with TRBJ2-5, with D possibly matching TRBD2 (5 bases). The CDR3 loop spans 14 amino acids. Germline-derived CDR1 and CDR2 are SGDLS and YYNGEE. Between the trimmed V and J ends, which lost 0 bases and 5 bases, there was a span of 11 bases.

J is TRBJ2-7 and V is TRBV6-6; 9 bases map to TRBD2. CDR3 length: 14 amino acids. The J segment lost 3 bases and the V segment lost 4 bases, leaving 4 bases of the junction unmatched. The germline V gene has CDR1 MNHNY and CDR2 SVGAGI (reference sequence). The CDR3 reads CASSFGTSNYEQYF. In DNA form, the CDR3 reads TGTGCCAGCAGTTTCGGGACTAGCAACTACGAGCAGTACTTC.

Written as DNA, the CDR3 is TGTGCCAGCAGACCCAACCCGGGACAGGGGGCGGGAGATACGCAGTATTTT. It translates to CASRPNPGQGAGDTQYF. The chain carries TRBV28 and TRBJ2-3, with 12 bases aligning to TRBD1. Germline V gene sequence: CDR1 MDHEN, CDR2 SYDVKM. V was pared by 6 bases and J by 5 bases, with 12 bases of the junction left unmatched. The CDR3 runs to 17 residues.

The V gene is TRBV7-2, the J gene TRBJ2-7; D perhaps matches TRBD1 (6 bases). Trimming stripped 5 bases from V and 4 bases from J, with 27 bases between. The CDR3 is 18 residues long. Per germline, CDR1 SGHTA and CDR2 FQGNSA. The CDR3 here is CASSPRSLGAVKIYEQYF. CDR3 DNA: TGTGCCAGCAGCCCACGCAGTTTGGGGGCAGTGAAGATATACGAGCAGTACTTC.

The chain joins TRBV15 to TRBJ2-2; D is unclear. Trimming stripped 5 bases from V and 5 bases from J, with 9 bases between. The CDR3 runs to 13 residues. From germline, CDR1 is LNHNV and CDR2 YYDKDF (reference sequence). The CDR3 loop reads CATSYGGTGELFF. The CDR3 bases are TGTGCCACCAGCTATGGTGGGACCGGGGAGCTGTTTTTT.

The V gene is TRBV19, the J gene TRBJ2-1, with 9 bases matching TRBD2. The CDR3 sequence is 15 residues long. Germline CDR1 is LNHDA and CDR2 is SQIVND (reference sequence). V lost 2 bases, J lost 8 bases, and 7 bases stayed unmatched. The DNA of the CDR3 is TGTGCCAGTAGTATAAGTCTAGCGGGGTGGGATGAGCAGTTCTTC. Translation gives CASSISLAGWDEQFF.

V and J are TRBV5-6 and TRBJ2-7; 9 nucleotides agree with TRBD1. Per germline, CDR1 SGHDT and CDR2 YYEEEE. V was pared by 4 bases and J by 5 bases, with 7 bases of the junction left unmatched. CDR3 size: 14 residues. The CDR3 sequence is CASSPGQGYNEQYF. The CDR3 DNA is TGTGCCAGCAGCCCCGGACAGGGGTACAACGAGCAGTACTTC.

The table lists this clone with a count of one. V gene TRBV7-2 combines with J gene TRBJ1-2; no reliable D call. CDR1 and CDR2 (germline): SGHTA, FQGNSA. This CDR3 is built from 12 residues. Trimming removed 5 bases from V and 8 bases from J, with 12 bases in between. CDR3 amino acids: CASSPQTAGYTF. The CDR3 DNA sequence: TGTGCCAGCAGCCCTCAGACGGCCGGCTACACCTTC.

This clone was recorded once. The chain recombines TRBV14 with TRBJ2-7; a possible D gene is TRBD2 (5 bases). The CDR3 sequence is 16 residues long. Germline loops: CDR1 SGHDN, CDR2 FVKESK. Deletions cut 4 bases from V and 0 bases from J, with 16 bases between. CDR3 region: CASSRLDSLSSYEQYF. The DNA for the CDR3 is TGTGCCAGCAGCCGATTGGACTCCCTGAGCTCCTACGAGCAGTACTTC.

The chain is built from TRBV29-1 and TRBJ2-6; D is undetermined. V lost 5 bases and J lost 0, with 8 bases in between. Per the germline V gene, CDR1 is SQVTM and CDR2 is ANQGSEA. This CDR3 has 14 residues. The CDR3, as DNA: TGCAGCGTTAAGAGGAGCTCTGGGGCCAACGTCCTGACTTTC. Its translation: CSVKRSSGANVLTF.

V is TRBV5-1 and J is TRBJ2-5; 9 bases are a match to TRBD1. CDR1 and CDR2 (germline): SGHRS, YFSETQ. Trimming removed 3 bases from V and 4 bases from J; junction bases left unmatched: 10. CDR3 length equals 16 residues. This CDR3 reads CASSSLVGQGRETQYF. Here the CDR3 DNA reads TGCGCCAGCAGCTCCCTAGTGGGACAGGGAAGAGAGACCCAGTACTTC. Based on the CDR3 plus reference TRBV5-1 and TRBJ2-5, the full variable domain is KAGVTQTPRYLIKTRGQQVTLSCSPISGHRSVSWYQQTPGQGLQFLFEYFSETQRNKGNFPGRFSGRQFSNSRSEMNVSTLELGDSALYLCASSSLVGQGRETQYFGPGTRLLVL.

The chain links TRBV29-1 to TRBJ2-1; 9 bases match TRBD2. Germline CDR1 and CDR2: SQVTM and ANQGSEA. V gave up 3 bases and J gave up 6 bases; unmatched junction bases: 3. The CDR3 runs to 13 residues. Here the CDR3 DNA reads TGCAGCGTTGACCGACTAGCGGCCAATGAGCAGTTCTTC. Translation gives CSVDRLAANEQFF.

The chain employs TRBV30 and TRBJ1-4, with D perhaps TRBD1 (5 bases). Germline CDR1 is GTSNPN and CDR2 is SVGIG (reference sequence). V dropped 1 base and J dropped 6 bases, with 21 bases sitting between them. CDR3 length equals 17 residues. For the CDR3, the DNA is TGTGCCTGGAGTGGCGGGGCTCAATTCCCCTTATATGAAAAACTGTTTTTT. It is translated as CAWSGGAQFPLYEKLFF. Looking up the rest from reference TRBV30 and TRBJ1-4 gives the full variable domain: SQTIHQWPATLVQPVGSPLSLECTVEGTSNPNLYWYRQAAGRGLQLLFYSVGIGQISSEVPQNLSASRPQDRQFILSSKKLLLSDSGFYLCAWSGGAQFPLYEKLFFGSGTQLSVL.

The CDR3 DNA reads as TGCGCCAGCAGCCGCTCCTGGGAACAGTCCAATGAAAAACTGTTTTTT. As protein: CASSRSWEQSNEKLFF. The chain is built from TRBV4-1 and TRBJ1-4; D gene uncertain. Deletions cut 4 bases from V and 5 bases from J, with 17 bases between. The CDR3 is 16 amino acids. Germline values: CDR1 MGHRA, CDR2 YSYEKL.

J is TRBJ2-7 and V is TRBV5-4; 11 bases match TRBD1. The CDR3 has 15 residues. Trimming at V came to 2 bases and at J to 4 bases, leaving 5 bases not matched to a gene. Per the germline V gene, CDR1 is SGHNT and CDR2 is YYREEE (reference sequence). The DNA for the CDR3 is TGTGCCAGCAGCTTCCGGGACAGGGGGTCTTACGAGCAGTACTTC. This codes for CASSFRDRGSYEQYF. Combining the CDR3 with reference TRBV5-4 and TRBJ2-7 gives the whole variable domain ETGVTQSPTHLIKTRGQQVTLRCSSQSGHNTVSWYQQALGQGPQFIFQYYREEENGRGNFPPRFSGLQFPNYSSELNVNALELDDSALYLCASSFRDRGSYEQYFGPGTRLTVT.

The chain has TRBV9 and TRBJ2-3, with 15 bases fitting TRBD2. This CDR3 contains 16 residues. The J segment lost 6 bases and the V segment lost 3 bases, leaving 5 bases of the junction unmatched. The germline CDR1 and CDR2 sequences are SGDLS and YYNGEE. CDR3: CASSEGTSGGWDTQYF. In DNA, the CDR3 is TGTGCCAGCAGCGAAGGGACTAGCGGGGGGTGGGATACGCAGTATTTT. Full variable domain (missing parts from reference TRBV9 and TRBJ2-3): DSGVTQTPKHLITATGQRVTLRCSPRSGDLSVYWYQQSLDQGLQFLIQYYNGEERAKGNILERFSAQQFPDLHSELNLSSLELGDSALYFCASSEGTSGGWDTQYFGPGTRLTVL.

This chain uses TRBV7-9 with TRBJ2-1; 10 nucleotides align to TRBD2. This CDR3 is built from 16 residues. CDR1 and CDR2 (germline): SEHNR, FQNEAQ (reference sequence). The V and J ends lost 5 bases and 7 bases, in that order; junction bases with no gene match: 11. The CDR3 spells CASSPRGSGRTNEQFF. The CDR3, as DNA: TGTGCCAGCAGCCCCAGGGGTAGCGGGAGGACTAATGAGCAGTTCTTC.

The V and J genes are TRBV21-1 and TRBJ2-7; no DNA check was done on the table's D call, TRBD1. TRBV21-1 is a known pseudogene. This CDR3 contains 17 residues. DNA for the CDR3: TGTGCCAGCAGCAAAGACCCACAGGGCCCCTTTTCCTACGAGCAGTACTTC. It is translated as CASSKDPQGPFSYEQYF.